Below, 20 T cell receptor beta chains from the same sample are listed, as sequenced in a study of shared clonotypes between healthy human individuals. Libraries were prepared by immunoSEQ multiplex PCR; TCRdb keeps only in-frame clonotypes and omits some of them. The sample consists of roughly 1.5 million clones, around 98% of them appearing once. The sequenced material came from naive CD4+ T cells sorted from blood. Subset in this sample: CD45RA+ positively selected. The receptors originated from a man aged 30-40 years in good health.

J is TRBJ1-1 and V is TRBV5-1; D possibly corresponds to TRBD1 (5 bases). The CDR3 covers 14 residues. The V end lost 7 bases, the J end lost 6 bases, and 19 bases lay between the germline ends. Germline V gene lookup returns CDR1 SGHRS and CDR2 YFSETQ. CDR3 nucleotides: TGCGCCAGCCAGGGTTCTGGGCTTCTGTCTGAAGCTTTCTTT. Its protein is CASQGSGLLSEAFF.

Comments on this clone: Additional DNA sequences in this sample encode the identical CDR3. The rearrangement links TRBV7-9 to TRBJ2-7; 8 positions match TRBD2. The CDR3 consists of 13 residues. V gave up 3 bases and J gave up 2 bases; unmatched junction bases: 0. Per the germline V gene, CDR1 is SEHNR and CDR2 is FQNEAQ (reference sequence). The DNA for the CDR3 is TGTGCCAGCAGCTTCGGGAGGGCCTACGAGCAGTACTTC. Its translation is CASSFGRAYEQYF.

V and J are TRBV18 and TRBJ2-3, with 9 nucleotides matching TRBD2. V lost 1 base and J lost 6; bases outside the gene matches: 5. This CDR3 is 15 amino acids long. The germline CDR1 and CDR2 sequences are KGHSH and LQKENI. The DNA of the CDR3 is TGTGCCAGCTCACCACAGGCGGGAGGGCTGGATACGCAGTATTTT. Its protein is CASSPQAGGLDTQYF.

The CDR3 spells CASTRRGTEAFF. The CDR3 DNA follows: TGTGCCAGCACCAGGCGAGGGACTGAAGCTTTCTTT. The rearrangement links TRBV28 to TRBJ1-1, with D unresolved. The V gene lost 7 bases and the J gene lost 5 bases, with 11 bases spanning the gap. The CDR3 sequence is 12 residues long. The germline gives CDR1 MDHEN, CDR2 SYDVKM.

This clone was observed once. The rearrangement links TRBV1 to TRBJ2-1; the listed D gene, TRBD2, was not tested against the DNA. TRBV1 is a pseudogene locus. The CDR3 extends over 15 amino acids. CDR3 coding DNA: TGCACCAGCAGCCAAGTCTGGACTAACTACAATGAGCAGTTCTTC. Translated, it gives CTSSQVWTNYNEQFF.

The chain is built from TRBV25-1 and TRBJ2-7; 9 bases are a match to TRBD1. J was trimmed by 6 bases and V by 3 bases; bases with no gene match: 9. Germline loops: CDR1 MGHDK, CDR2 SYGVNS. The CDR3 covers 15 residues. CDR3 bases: TGTGCCAGCAGTGACCCTCGGACAGGGGAGGGCGAGCAGTACTTC. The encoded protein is CASSDPRTGEGEQYF.

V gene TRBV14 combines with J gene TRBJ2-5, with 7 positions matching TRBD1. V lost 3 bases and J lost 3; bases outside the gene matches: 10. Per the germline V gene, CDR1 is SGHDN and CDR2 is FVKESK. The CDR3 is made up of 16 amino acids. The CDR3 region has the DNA TGTGCCAGCAGCCACTACTTCAGGGACAGCAAAGAGACCCAGTACTTC. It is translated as CASSHYFRDSKETQYF. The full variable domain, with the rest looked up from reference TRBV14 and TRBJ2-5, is EAGVTQFPSHSVIEKGQTVTLRCDPISGHDNLYWYRRVMGKEIKFLLHFVKESKQDESGMPNNRFLAERTGGTYSTLKVQPAELEDSGVYFCASSHYFRDSKETQYFGPGTRLLVL.

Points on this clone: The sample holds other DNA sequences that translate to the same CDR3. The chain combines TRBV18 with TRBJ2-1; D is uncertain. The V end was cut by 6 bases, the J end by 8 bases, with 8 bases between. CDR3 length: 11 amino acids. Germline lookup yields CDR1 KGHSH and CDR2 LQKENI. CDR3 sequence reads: CASSPGDEQFF. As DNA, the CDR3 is TGTGCCAGCTCCCCCGGCGATGAGCAGTTCTTC.

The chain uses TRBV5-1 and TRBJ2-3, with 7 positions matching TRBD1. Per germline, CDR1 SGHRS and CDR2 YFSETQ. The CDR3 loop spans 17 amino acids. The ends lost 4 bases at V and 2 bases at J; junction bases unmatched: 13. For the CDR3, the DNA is TGCGCCAGCAGCCTGGCACCGGGACAGACAAACACAGATACGCAGTATTTT. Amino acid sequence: CASSLAPGQTNTDTQYF.

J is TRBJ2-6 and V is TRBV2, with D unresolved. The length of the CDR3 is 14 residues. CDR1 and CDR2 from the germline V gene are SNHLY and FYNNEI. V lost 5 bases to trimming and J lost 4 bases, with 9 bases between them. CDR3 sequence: CASSTAAGANVLTF. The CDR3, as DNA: TGTGCCAGCAGTACGGCGGCCGGGGCCAACGTCCTGACTTTC.

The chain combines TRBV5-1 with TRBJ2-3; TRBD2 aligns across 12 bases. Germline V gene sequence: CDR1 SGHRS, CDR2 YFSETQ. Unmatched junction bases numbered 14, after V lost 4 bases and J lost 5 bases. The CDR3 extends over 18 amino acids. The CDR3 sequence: CASSRLPRTSGNIDTQYF. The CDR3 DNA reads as TGCGCCAGCAGCCGGTTGCCTCGGACTAGCGGGAATATAGATACGCAGTATTTT.

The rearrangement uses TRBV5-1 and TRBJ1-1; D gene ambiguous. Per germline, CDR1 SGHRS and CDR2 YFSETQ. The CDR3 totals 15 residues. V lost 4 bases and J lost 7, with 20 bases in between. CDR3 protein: CASSPGRSSRSEAFF. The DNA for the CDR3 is TGCGCCAGCAGCCCGGGTCGGTCTTCGAGAAGTGAAGCTTTCTTT.

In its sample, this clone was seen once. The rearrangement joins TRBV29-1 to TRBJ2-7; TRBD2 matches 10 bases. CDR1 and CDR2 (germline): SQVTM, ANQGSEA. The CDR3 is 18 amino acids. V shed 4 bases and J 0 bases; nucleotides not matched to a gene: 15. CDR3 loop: CSVARLAGDSGFSYEQYF. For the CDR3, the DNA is TGCAGCGTTGCCCGGCTAGCGGGAGACTCGGGATTCTCCTACGAGCAGTACTTC.

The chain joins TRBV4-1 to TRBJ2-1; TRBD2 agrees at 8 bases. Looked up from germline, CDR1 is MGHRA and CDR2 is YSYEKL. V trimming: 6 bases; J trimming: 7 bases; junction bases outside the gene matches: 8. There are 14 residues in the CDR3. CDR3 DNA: TGCGCCAGCAGTTCCGGGACTAGGATAAATGAGCAGTTCTTC. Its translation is CASSSGTRINEQFF.

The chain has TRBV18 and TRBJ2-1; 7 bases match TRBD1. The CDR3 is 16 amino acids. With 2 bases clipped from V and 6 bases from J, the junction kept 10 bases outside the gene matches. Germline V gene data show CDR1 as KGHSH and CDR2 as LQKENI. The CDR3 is CASSPTRQGTGNEQFF. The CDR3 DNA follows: TGTGCCAGCTCACCAACCCGACAGGGTACCGGCAATGAGCAGTTCTTC.

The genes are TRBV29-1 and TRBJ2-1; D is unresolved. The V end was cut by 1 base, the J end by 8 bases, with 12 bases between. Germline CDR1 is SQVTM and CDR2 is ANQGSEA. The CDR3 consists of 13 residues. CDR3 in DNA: TGCAGCGTTGAAGGGACCGTTAAGGATGAGCAGTTCTTC. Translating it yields CSVEGTVKDEQFF.

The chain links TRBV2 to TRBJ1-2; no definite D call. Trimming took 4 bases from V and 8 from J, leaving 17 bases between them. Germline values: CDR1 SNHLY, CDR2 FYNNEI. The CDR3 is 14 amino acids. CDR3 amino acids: CASSAKVSVGGYTF. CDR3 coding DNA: TGTGCCAGCAGTGCTAAGGTGTCGGTCGGGGGCTACACCTTC.

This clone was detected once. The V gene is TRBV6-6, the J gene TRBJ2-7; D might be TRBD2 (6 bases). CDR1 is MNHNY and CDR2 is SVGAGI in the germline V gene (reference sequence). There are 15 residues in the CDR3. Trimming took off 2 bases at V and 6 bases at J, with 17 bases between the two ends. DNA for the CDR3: TGTGCCAGCAGTTACATCGGGGGATTTATGGGCGAGCAGTACTTC. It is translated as CASSYIGGFMGEQYF.

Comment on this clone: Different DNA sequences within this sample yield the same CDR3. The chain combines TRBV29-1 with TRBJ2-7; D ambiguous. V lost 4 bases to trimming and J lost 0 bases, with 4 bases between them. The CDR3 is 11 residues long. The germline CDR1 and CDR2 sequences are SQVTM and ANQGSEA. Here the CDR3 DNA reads TGCAGCGTTGGCGGCTCCTACGAGCAGTACTTC. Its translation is CSVGGSYEQYF.

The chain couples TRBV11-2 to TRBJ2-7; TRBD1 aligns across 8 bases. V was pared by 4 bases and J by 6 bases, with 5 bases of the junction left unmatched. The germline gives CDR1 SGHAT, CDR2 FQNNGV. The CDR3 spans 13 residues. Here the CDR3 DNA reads TGTGCCAGCAGCTCCAGACAGGGGTTCGAGCAGTACTTC. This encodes CASSSRQGFEQYF.